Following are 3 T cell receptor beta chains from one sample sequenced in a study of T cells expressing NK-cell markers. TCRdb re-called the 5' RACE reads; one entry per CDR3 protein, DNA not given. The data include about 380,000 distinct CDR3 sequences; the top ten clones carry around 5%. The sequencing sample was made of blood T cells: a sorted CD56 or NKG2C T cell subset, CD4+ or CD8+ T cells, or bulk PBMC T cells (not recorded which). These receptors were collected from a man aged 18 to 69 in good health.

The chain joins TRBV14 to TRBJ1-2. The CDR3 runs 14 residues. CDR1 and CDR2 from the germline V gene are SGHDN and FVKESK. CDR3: CASSQDIGGIGYTF.

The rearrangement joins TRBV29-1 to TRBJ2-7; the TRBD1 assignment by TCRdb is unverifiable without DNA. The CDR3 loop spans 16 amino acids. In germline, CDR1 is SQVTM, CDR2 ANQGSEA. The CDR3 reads CSVEGERGRGRYEQYF.

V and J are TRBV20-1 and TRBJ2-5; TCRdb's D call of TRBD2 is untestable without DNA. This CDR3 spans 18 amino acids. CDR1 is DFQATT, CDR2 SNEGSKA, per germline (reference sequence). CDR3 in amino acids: CSATRLAGDIMGKETQYF.